Shown below are 28 T cell receptor beta chains from a single sample sequenced in a study of identical twins. MiXCR, run by TCRdb on the 5' RACE reads, gives a single entry per CDR3 protein. This sample has over 200,000 distinct CDR3 sequences, with over 5.5% found just once. These data also featured in a second study, about T cells expressing NK-cell markers.

Sequenced input: CD8+ T cells sorted from blood. The receptors were gathered from a woman between 18 and 29 years old in good health.

This chain links TRBV7-2 with TRBJ1-3; TRBD1 might be the D (6 bases). Trimming pared 5 bases from V and 1 base from J, leaving 15 bases between. CDR1 and CDR2 (germline): SGHTA, FQGNSA. This CDR3 spans 16 amino acids. The CDR3 bases are TGTGCCAGCAGCCCCCTACCCGGACAGTCTGGAAACACCATATATTTT. Translated: CASSPLPGQSGNTIYF.

This clonotype was seen more than once but under ten times. This chain connects TRBV24-1 to TRBJ2-5, with 10 bases matching TRBD1. V gave up 9 bases and J gave up 3 bases; unmatched junction bases: 9. The length of the CDR3 is 15 residues. CDR1 is KGHDR, CDR2 SFDVKD, per germline. DNA of the CDR3: TGTGCCACCGGGAAGTTGACAGGGGGCGAAGAGACCCAGTACTTC. Translation gives CATGKLTGGEETQYF.

This clonotype was seen only a few times. This chain connects TRBV20-1 to TRBJ1-1; D is perhaps TRBD1 (6 bases). Looked up from germline, CDR1 is DFQATT and CDR2 is SNEGSKA (reference sequence). The CDR3 runs to 13 residues. The V and J ends lost 5 bases and 4 bases respectively, with 14 bases between them. The CDR3 nucleotides read TGCAGTGCTCTATTCAGGGGAACCACTGAAGCTTTCTTT. It yields the protein CSALFRGTTEAFF.

This clonotype was seen a handful of times. The chain recombines TRBV12-3 or TRBV12-4 with TRBJ2-2; D might be TRBD1 (5 bases). V shed 10 bases and J shed 2 bases, with 11 bases lying between them. There are 13 residues in the CDR3. The CDR3 protein is CAILDSNTGELFF. In DNA, the CDR3 is TGTGCCATTCTTGACAGTAACACCGGGGAGCTGTTTTTT.

This clonotype has more than one count but fewer than ten. This chain links TRBV7-9 with TRBJ1-2; 7 bases align to TRBD1. This CDR3 contains 15 residues. V shed 5 bases and J 1 base; nucleotides not matched to a gene: 7. Looked up from germline, CDR1 is SEHNR and CDR2 is FQNEAQ (reference sequence). In DNA form, the CDR3 reads TGTGCCAGCAGCCTAGACAGGGCAGTTAACTATGGCTACACCTTC. This translates into CASSLDRAVNYGYTF.

This clonotype has a count of ten or more. This rearrangement joins TRBV20-1 to TRBJ1-2; D may be TRBD1 (5 bases). Germline CDR1 DFQATT, CDR2 SNEGSKA (reference sequence). V lost 0 bases and J lost 8, with 16 bases in between. The CDR3 has 14 residues. The CDR3 sequence: CSARESDSLGGYTF. For the CDR3, the DNA is TGCAGTGCTAGAGAAAGCGACAGCCTTGGCGGCTACACCTTC.

The sample holds many counts of this clonotype. This chain connects TRBV6-2 or TRBV6-3 to TRBJ2-1; the match to TRBD2 covers 7 bases. This CDR3 has 19 residues. Germline-derived CDR1 and CDR2 are MNHEY and SVGEGT. The junction had 19 bases not matched to a gene; V was cut back by 5 bases and J by 3 bases. As DNA, the CDR3 is TGTGCCAGCAGTCCTGGATTTGCGGGAGCCCCCGCGCTCTACAATGAGCAGTTCTTC. Its protein product is CASSPGFAGAPALYNEQFF.

This clonotype was counted many times. J is TRBJ1-1 and V is TRBV5-1; D is unclear. The germline V gene has CDR1 SGHRS and CDR2 YFSETQ. Trimming took 2 bases from V and 1 from J, leaving 9 bases between them. The CDR3 covers 14 residues. The CDR3 DNA follows: TGCGCCAGCAGCTTCGAGACACCGAACACTGAAGCTTTCTTT. It is translated as CASSFETPNTEAFF.

The rearrangement links TRBV27 to TRBJ1-6; D gene unclear. The CDR3 spans 14 residues. Germline V gene data show CDR1 as MNHEY and CDR2 as SMNVEV (reference sequence). V was pared by 5 bases and J by 10 bases, with 15 bases between. The CDR3 DNA reads as TGTGCCAGCAGTCCGCACGGCCCCCTATCACCCCTCCACTTT. Encoded protein: CASSPHGPLSPLHF.

The rearrangement joins TRBV29-1 to TRBJ1-2, with D perhaps TRBD1 (6 bases). V lost 3 bases and J 6 bases, leaving 17 bases between the germline ends. Germline V gives CDR1 SQVTM, CDR2 ANQGSEA. The CDR3 runs to 14 residues. The CDR3 reads CSVDTTGAGDGYTF. For the CDR3, the DNA is TGCAGCGTTGATACAACGGGGGCAGGGGATGGCTACACCTTC.

V gene TRBV12-5 combines with J gene TRBJ2-1; no clear D gene. CDR1 and CDR2 (germline): LGHNT, FRNRAP. Trimming pared 2 bases from V and 1 base from J, leaving 9 bases between. This CDR3 contains 15 residues. This CDR3 reads CASGLTELSYNEQFF. The CDR3 nucleotides read TGTGCTAGTGGTTTGACAGAACTTTCCTACAATGAGCAGTTCTTC.

The V gene is TRBV11-3, the J gene TRBJ2-7; no firm D call. The V gene's germline CDR1 is SGHNT and CDR2 YENEEA. This CDR3 comprises 15 residues. V lost 3 bases to trimming and J lost 2 bases, with 14 bases between them. The CDR3 reads CASSFRPGLAYEQYF. DNA for the CDR3: TGTGCCAGCAGCTTCCGACCCGGTCTAGCCTACGAGCAGTACTTC.

Many counts were recorded for this clonotype. The J gene is TRBJ2-3, the V gene TRBV3-1; 7 bases align to TRBD1. With V trimmed by 4 bases and J by 5 bases, 15 bases remained unmatched. The germline CDR1 and CDR2 sequences are LGHDT and YNNKEL (reference sequence). The CDR3 length is 17 residues. Here the CDR3 DNA reads TGTGCCAGCAGCCGCTCCTGGACAGGAACGGGGAGAGATACGCAGTATTTT. Protein sequence: CASSRSWTGTGRDTQYF.

This clonotype was detected many times. The chain has TRBV6-5 and TRBJ2-4; D is perhaps TRBD2 (5 bases). V dropped 0 bases and J dropped 5 bases, with 11 bases sitting between them. The germline V gene has CDR1 MNHEY and CDR2 SVGAGI. This CDR3 has 15 amino acids. The CDR3 sequence: CASSYSIGGQNIQYF. CDR3 nucleotide sequence: TGTGCCAGCAGTTACTCGATAGGAGGCCAAAACATTCAGTACTTC.

There are a few counts of this clonotype. The chain carries TRBV5-6 and TRBJ2-7; D call uncertain. CDR3 size: 16 residues. Deletions cut 5 bases from V and 0 bases from J, with 18 bases between. Germline V gene sequence: CDR1 SGHDT, CDR2 YYEEEE. The DNA for the CDR3 is TGTGCCAGCAGTTTGATTGGGGTATCATTCTCCTACGAGCAGTACTTC. Translated: CASSLIGVSFSYEQYF.

This clonotype was counted between two and nine times. The chain employs TRBV2 and TRBJ2-5; D is unclear. The germline V gene encodes CDR1 SNHLY and CDR2 FYNNEI. V dropped 6 bases and J dropped 5 bases, with 16 bases sitting between them. This CDR3 contains 14 residues. CDR3 region: CASRGPGPRETQYF. CDR3 DNA sequence: TGTGCCAGCAGAGGACCCGGACCTCGGGAGACCCAGTACTTC.

The V call is TRBV7-9, the J call TRBJ2-5; the D gene could be TRBD1 or TRBD2 (5 bases each). The germline V and J ends were trimmed by 1 base and 5 bases, with 11 bases remaining between them. The germline V gene encodes CDR1 SEHNR and CDR2 FQNEAQ (reference sequence). CDR3 length equals 14 residues. In nucleotides, the CDR3 is TGTGCCAGCAGCTTAGGAGGGGTGAGGGAGACCCAGTACTTC. Translation: CASSLGGVRETQYF.

The chain combines TRBV10-3 with TRBJ2-2; D perhaps matches TRBD2 (6 bases). Germline V CDR1 and CDR2: ENHRY, SYGVKD. V lost 2 bases, J lost 6 bases, and 13 bases lay in between. This CDR3 spans 15 amino acids. The CDR3 DNA reads TGTGCCATCAGTGAGGGGACGGGGGTAGCCGGGGAGCTGTTTTTT. Amino acid sequence: CAISEGTGVAGELFF.

The chain joins TRBV2 to TRBJ2-5; 7 nucleotides agree with TRBD1. The germline CDR1 and CDR2 sequences are SNHLY and FYNNEI. This CDR3 region has 17 residues. Trimming cost V 5 bases and J 1 base; bases outside gene matches: 13. DNA for the CDR3: TGTGCCAGCAGTACCACTACAGGGGAAATGGCCCAAGAGACCCAGTACTTC. As protein: CASSTTTGEMAQETQYF.

The genes are TRBV11-2 and TRBJ2-5; the D is unclear. The CDR3 covers 13 residues. The V gene lost 2 bases and the J gene lost 2 bases, with 6 bases spanning the gap. The germline CDR1 and CDR2 sequences are SGHAT and FQNNGV. Here the CDR3 reads CASSLHNQETQYF. The CDR3 DNA is TGTGCCAGCAGCTTACATAATCAAGAGACCCAGTACTTC.

The rearrangement joins TRBV6-1 to TRBJ1-1; D not resolved. CDR3 length: 14 residues. V lost 6 bases and J lost 4, with 15 bases in between. CDR1 is MNHNS, CDR2 SASEGT, per germline. The CDR3 sequence: CASSRVEGGTEAFF. The CDR3 DNA follows: TGTGCCAGCAGCCGGGTTGAGGGAGGCACTGAAGCTTTCTTT.

The V and J genes are TRBV11-2 and TRBJ2-7; D may be TRBD1 or TRBD2 (5 bases each). The germline V gene encodes CDR1 SGHAT and CDR2 FQNNGV. The CDR3 contains 15 residues. V lost 4 bases and J 7 bases, leaving 20 bases between the germline ends. Written as DNA, the CDR3 is TGTGCCAGCAGCTCCCGGGACCCAACATGGTCGGAGCAGTACTTC. Protein: CASSSRDPTWSEQYF.

This clonotype has at least ten counts. CDR3 sequence: CASSLEFGHPGEQFF. DNA of the CDR3: TGCGCCAGCAGCTTGGAGTTCGGCCACCCAGGGGAGCAGTTCTTC. The V and J genes are TRBV5-1 and TRBJ2-1; D perhaps matches TRBD1 (5 bases). V lost 0 bases and J 10 bases, leaving 17 bases between the germline ends. The CDR3 is made up of 15 amino acids. Germline V gene data show CDR1 as SGHRS and CDR2 as YFSETQ.

A few counts support this clonotype. The chain recombines TRBV4-3 with TRBJ2-1; D is ambiguous. The CDR3 loop spans 12 amino acids. The germline V gene has CDR1 LGHNA and CDR2 YSLEER. The V and J ends lost 2 bases and 8 bases respectively, with 7 bases between them. CDR3 in amino acids: CASSQFTDEQFF. CDR3 DNA: TGCGCCAGCAGCCAATTTACAGATGAGCAGTTCTTC.

The chain recombines TRBV12-3 or TRBV12-4 with TRBJ2-7; possible D gene TRBD2, 6 bases. The CDR3 covers 12 residues. Trimming removed 6 bases from V and 7 bases from J, with 13 bases in between. The CDR3 DNA follows: TGTGCCAGCAGCCGGGGGATGAGGGAGCAGTACTTC. Translating it yields CASSRGMREQYF.

The rearrangement uses TRBV20-1 and TRBJ2-7; 9 bases are shared with TRBD1. In germline, CDR1 is DFQATT, CDR2 SNEGSKA (reference sequence). V lost 6 bases and J lost 2; bases outside the gene matches: 5. This CDR3 is 13 amino acids long. CDR3 in DNA: TGCAGTGCGCGGACAGGGGAACCCTACGAGCAGTACTTC. Translating gives CSARTGEPYEQYF.

A remark on this clonotype: Likely a read error: the CDR3 ends without its conserved phenylalanine or tryptophan. The V call is TRBV7-8, the J call TRBJ2-3; no reliable D call. The V end lost 4 bases, the J end lost 2 bases, and 10 bases lay between the germline ends. The CDR3 loop spans 14 amino acids. Germline values: CDR1 SGHVS, CDR2 FQNEAQ. DNA for the CDR3: TGTGCCAGCAGCTGGGCTAGACCCACAGATACGCAGTATTCT. Translated, it gives CASSWARPTDTQYS.

This clonotype was detected ten times or more. J is TRBJ2-1 and V is TRBV29-1; D might be TRBD1 (5 bases). CDR3 length equals 15 residues. Germline V gene lookup returns CDR1 SQVTM and CDR2 ANQGSEA. Between the trimmed V and J ends, which lost 2 bases and 6 bases, there was a span of 17 bases. Here the CDR3 reads CSVEREGHRPNEQFF. The DNA for the CDR3 is TGCAGCGTTGAAAGGGAAGGTCACAGGCCCAATGAGCAGTTCTTC.